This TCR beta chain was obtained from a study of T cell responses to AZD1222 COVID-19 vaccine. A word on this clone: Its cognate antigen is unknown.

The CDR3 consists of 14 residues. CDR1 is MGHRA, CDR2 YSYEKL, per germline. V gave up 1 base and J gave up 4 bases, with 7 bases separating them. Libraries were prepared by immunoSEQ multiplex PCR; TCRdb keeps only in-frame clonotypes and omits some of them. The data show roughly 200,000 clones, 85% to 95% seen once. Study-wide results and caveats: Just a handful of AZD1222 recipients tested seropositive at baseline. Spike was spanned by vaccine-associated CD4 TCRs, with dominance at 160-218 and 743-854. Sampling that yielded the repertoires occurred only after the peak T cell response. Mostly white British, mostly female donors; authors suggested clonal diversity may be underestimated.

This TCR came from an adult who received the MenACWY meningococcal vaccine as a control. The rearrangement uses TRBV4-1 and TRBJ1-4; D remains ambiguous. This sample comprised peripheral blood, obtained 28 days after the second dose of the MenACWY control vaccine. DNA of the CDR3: TGCGCCAGCAGCCAAGGCCAGATTAATGAAAAACTGTTTTTT. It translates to CASSQGQINEKLFF.